A selection of T cell receptor beta chains follows, all from one sample in a study of T cells after yellow fever vaccination. MiXCR, run by TCRdb on the 5' RACE reads, gives a single entry per CDR3 protein. The repertoire includes some 250,000 distinct CDR3 sequences, approximately 3.6% of them detected once, and under 20% sits in the top ten. Specimen: PBMCs, collected 15 days after the yellow fever booster vaccination. All receptors derive from a man between 18 and 35 years old who received the YFV17D yellow fever vaccine. Each CDR3 is given with its conserved first and last residue. The D gene is left open where the match is weak. Only some rows state a clone size, as once, few, many or a class for expanded clones.

j_call | v_call | clone_size | d_call | cdr3_length | cdr3_aa | cdr3_nt
TRBJ2-3 | TRBV7-2 | many | . | 13 | CASSLVVTDTQYF | TGTGCCAGCAGCTTAGTGGTCACAGATACGCAGTATTTT
TRBJ2-1 | TRBV5-1 | many | . | 14 | CASSGTDLNNEQFF | TGCGCCAGCAGCGGAACAGACCTAAACAATGAGCAGTTCTTC
TRBJ2-5 | TRBV12-3/TRBV12-4 | . | . | 14 | CASSLWGTEETQYF | TGTGCCAGCAGTTTGTGGGGCACGGAAGAGACCCAGTACTTC
TRBJ2-1 | TRBV10-3 | many | TRBD1 | 14 | CAISSDRGIKSRFF | TGTGCCATCAGTTCGGACAGGGGGATAAAGAGTAGGTTCTTC
TRBJ2-1 | TRBV10-1 | many | . | 12 | CASSTTFGEQFF | TGCGCCAGCAGTACCACGTTTGGGGAGCAGTTCTTC
TRBJ2-1 | TRBV6-5 | few | . | 14 | CASSYSLAQDEQFF | TGTGCCAGCAGTTACTCGCTAGCCCAGGATGAGCAGTTCTTC
TRBJ1-1 | TRBV4-1 | many | TRBD1 | 21 | CASSQLFQNFRDSLLNTEAFF | TGCGCCAGCAGCCAGCTATTCCAGAATTTCCGGGACAGCCTTCTGAACACTGAAGCTTTCTTT
TRBJ1-5 | TRBV19 | many | . | 13 | CASSISGSQPQHF | TGTGCCAGTAGTATTTCCGGGAGTCAGCCCCAGCATTTT
TRBJ1-2 | TRBV3-1 | . | . | 16 | CASSQFRQGGLYGYTF | TGTGCCAGCAGCCAATTTCGCCAGGGAGGATTATATGGCTACACCTTC
TRBJ1-3 | TRBV9 | many | . | 16 | CASSPPGTSFGNTIYF | TGTGCCAGCAGCCCCCCCGGGACGTCTTTCGGAAACACCATATATTTT
TRBJ2-1 | TRBV5-4 | few | . | 14 | CASSLLLSSREQFF | TGTGCCAGCAGCTTGCTATTAAGTTCTAGGGAGCAGTTCTTC
TRBJ2-3 | TRBV10-1 | many | . | 15 | CASSESSVRGDTQYF | TGCGCCAGCAGTGAGTCGAGCGTCCGGGGAGATACGCAGTATTTT
TRBJ1-3 | TRBV7-2 | many | . | 17 | CASSPVPGRSSGNTIYF | TGTGCCAGCAGCCCCGTCCCGGGACGGAGCTCTGGAAACACCATATATTTT
TRBJ2-1 | TRBV20-1 | many | TRBD2 | 13 | CSAESGGASEQFF | TGCAGTGCTGAAAGCGGGGGGGCCAGTGAGCAGTTCTTC
TRBJ1-6 | TRBV20-1 | many | . | 13 | CSARAQRDSPLHF | TGCAGTGCTAGAGCCCAAAGAGATTCACCCCTCCACTTT
TRBJ1-2 | TRBV4-2 | few | TRBD1 | 14 | CASSHGTGTYGYTF | TGTGCCAGCAGCCACGGGACAGGGACCTATGGCTACACCTTC
TRBJ2-3 | TRBV20-1 | many | TRBD1 | 14 | CSAPDRGAADTQYF | TGCAGTGCACCCGACAGGGGGGCGGCAGATACGCAGTATTTT
TRBJ2-5 | TRBV3-1 | many | TRBD1 | 14 | CASRKGQGLETQYF | TGTGCCAGCAGAAAAGGACAGGGACTGGAGACCCAGTACTTC
TRBJ2-7 | TRBV5-8 | many | TRBD1 | 13 | CASSRVTGPEQYF | TGTGCCAGCAGCCGGGTGACAGGGCCCGAGCAGTACTTC
TRBJ2-7 | TRBV4-1 | many | TRBD1 | 14 | CASSPGQGLYEQYF | TGCGCCAGCAGCCCTGGACAGGGTTTGTACGAGCAGTACTTC
TRBJ1-2 | TRBV5-1 | many | . | 17 | CASSSLPTDSSFYGYTF | TGCGCCAGCAGCTCTCTTCCCACAGACTCCAGTTTCTATGGCTACACCTTC
TRBJ2-5 | TRBV18 | many | TRBD1 | 14 | CASSPPTGKETQYF | TGTGCCAGCTCACCACCGACAGGGAAGGAGACCCAGTACTTC
TRBJ1-1 | TRBV7-2 | many | . | 13 | CASSLVLDTEAFF | TGTGCCAGCAGCTTAGTTTTGGACACTGAAGCTTTCTTT
TRBJ1-6 | TRBV13 | many | TRBD1 | 16 | CASSSTGTGWGSPLHF | TGTGCCAGCAGCTCGACCGGGACAGGGTGGGGGTCACCCCTCCACTTT
TRBJ1-5 | TRBV4-3 | many | . | 14 | CASSPLVSDQPQHF | TGCGCCAGCAGCCCCCTTGTGTCCGATCAGCCCCAGCATTTT
TRBJ2-7 | TRBV7-9 | many | . | 17 | CASSPRPDRQPVREQYF | TGTGCCAGCAGCCCCAGACCAGACAGACAACCTGTTAGGGAGCAGTACTTC
TRBJ1-6 | TRBV7-8 | many | . | 17 | CASSLVKGRLTNSPLHF | TGTGCCAGCAGCTTAGTTAAGGGGCGCTTAACCAATTCACCCCTCCACTTT
TRBJ2-1 | TRBV7-9 | many | . | 15 | CASSLWESSYNEQFF | TGTGCCAGCAGCTTGTGGGAAAGCTCCTACAATGAGCAGTTCTTC
TRBJ1-2 | TRBV7-2 | many | TRBD1 | 13 | CASRDRAADGYTF | TGTGCCAGCAGGGACAGGGCGGCAGATGGCTACACCTTC
TRBJ2-5 | TRBV6-6 | . | . | 14 | CASSYYGGQETQYF | TGTGCCAGCAGTTACTATGGGGGGCAAGAGACCCAGTACTTC
TRBJ2-2 | TRBV6-6 | many | . | 13 | CASIGGGTGELFF | TGTGCCAGCATCGGGGGCGGCACCGGGGAGCTGTTTTTT
TRBJ1-6 | TRBV5-4 | few | TRBD1 | 16 | CASRREGGARNSPLHF | TGTGCCAGCAGGCGTGAAGGGGGCGCTCGGAATTCACCCCTCCACTTT
TRBJ1-1 | TRBV7-2 | many | . | 13 | CASSIPPGTEAFF | TGTGCCAGCAGTATACCCCCGGGCACTGAAGCTTTCTTT
TRBJ2-5 | TRBV9 | many | TRBD2 | 14 | CASSPAGVQETQYF | TGCGCCAGCAGCCCTGCGGGGGTCCAAGAGACCCAGTACTTC
TRBJ1-5 | TRBV7-9 | many | TRBD1 | 14 | CASSPTGDNQPQHF | TGTGCCAGCAGCCCGACAGGGGACAATCAGCCCCAGCATTTT
TRBJ2-3 | TRBV7-2 | many | . | 13 | CASSYRFGDTQYF | TGTGCCAGCAGCTATCGGTTCGGAGATACGCAGTATTTT
TRBJ2-1 | TRBV20-1 | many | . | 14 | CSARDPSSDNEQFF | TGCAGTGCTAGAGATCCCAGTTCTGACAATGAGCAGTTCTTC
TRBJ1-2 | TRBV7-9 | many | TRBD1 | 16 | CASSLLTGGVNYGYTF | TGTGCCAGCAGCTTACTGACAGGGGGCGTGAACTATGGCTACACCTTC
TRBJ1-4 | TRBV7-2 | many | TRBD1 | 16 | CASSRNAGGVSEKLFF | TGTGCCAGCAGCAGAAACGCAGGGGGCGTTAGTGAAAAACTGTTTTTT
TRBJ1-2 | TRBV6-5 | . | TRBD1 | 16 | CASSYLGTVHNYGYTF | TGTGCCAGCAGTTACCTCGGGACAGTCCATAACTATGGCTACACCTTC
TRBJ2-3 | TRBV29-1 | many | . | 12 | CSVEVGTDTQYF | TGCAGCGTTGAAGTAGGGACAGATACGCAGTATTTT
TRBJ2-1 | TRBV5-1 | . | . | 15 | CASSLVEYEVNEQFF | TGCGCCAGCAGCTTGGTGGAGTATGAGGTAAATGAGCAGTTCTTC
TRBJ2-1 | TRBV5-8 | . | TRBD2 | 16 | CASSSRLAGMVNEQFF | TGTGCCAGCAGCTCCCGACTAGCGGGGATGGTTAACGAGCAGTTCTTC
TRBJ2-2 | TRBV10-3 | many | . | 13 | CAISGTERGELFF | TGTGCCATCAGTGGGACAGAGCGAGGGGAGCTGTTTTTT
TRBJ2-3 | TRBV29-1 | many | TRBD2 | 13 | CSVEAGERDTQYF | TGCAGCGTTGAGGCGGGGGAACGAGATACGCAGTATTTT
TRBJ2-6 | TRBV9 | many | . | 15 | CASSVRGSGANVLTF | TGTGCCAGCAGCGTCCGGGGCTCTGGGGCCAACGTCCTGACTTTC
TRBJ2-7 | TRBV5-6 | many | TRBD2 | 15 | CASSRLAGGTYEQYF | TGTGCCAGCAGCCGACTAGCGGGGGGGACCTACGAGCAGTACTTC
TRBJ1-6 | TRBV20-1 | many | . | 17 | CSASRSVSSSYNSPLHF | TGCAGTGCGAGCAGGAGCGTTTCGAGCTCCTATAATTCACCCCTCCACTTT
TRBJ1-5 | TRBV18 | many | . | 16 | CASSSLAGDSNQPQHF | TGTGCCAGCTCCTCCCTTGCGGGTGATAGCAATCAGCCCCAGCATTTT
TRBJ2-3 | TRBV7-2 | . | . | 13 | CASSLVEPDTQYF | TGTGCCAGCAGCTTAGTGGAACCAGATACGCAGTATTTT
TRBJ1-2 | TRBV12-3/TRBV12-4 | many | TRBD1 | 15 | CASSSPPGQPYGYTF | TGTGCCAGCAGCTCCCCCCCGGGACAGCCCTATGGCTACACCTTC
TRBJ1-2 | TRBV29-1 | many | . | 13 | CSVLGAPAYGYTF | TGCAGCGTCCTAGGTGCCCCCGCCTATGGCTACACCTTC
TRBJ1-2 | TRBV20-1 | many | . | 14 | CSAMLRMGNYGYTF | TGCAGTGCTATGCTTCGTATGGGGAACTATGGCTACACCTTC
TRBJ2-7 | TRBV27 | many | . | 16 | CASSLSRLPPSYEQYF | TGTGCCAGCAGTTTATCCCGACTGCCCCCCTCCTACGAGCAGTACTTC
TRBJ1-1 | TRBV10-3 | many | TRBD1 | 14 | CAISRGTVNTEAFF | TGTGCCATCAGCCGCGGGACAGTGAACACTGAAGCTTTCTTT
TRBJ2-5 | TRBV20-1 | few | . | 15 | CSARPLRGAWETQYF | TGCAGTGCTAGGCCCCTCCGCGGGGCCTGGGAGACCCAGTACTTC
TRBJ1-3 | TRBV7-7 | many | . | 13 | CASSPSSGNTIYF | TGTGCCAGCAGCCCGAGTTCTGGAAACACCATATATTTT
TRBJ1-5 | TRBV18 | many | TRBD1 | 15 | CASSLGQASSQPQHF | TGTGCCAGCTCACTGGGACAGGCCTCAAGTCAGCCCCAGCATTTT
TRBJ2-5 | TRBV20-1 | many | TRBD2 | 15 | CSVIRGSGDEKTQYF | TGCAGTGTTATTCGTGGTAGCGGGGATGAAAAGACCCAGTACTTC